This T cell receptor (beta chain) was observed in a study of blood T cell repertoires in COVID-19. Per the original methods: Reference gene primer amplification gave nucleated cell count estimates. Repertoires were generated with immunoSEQ multiplex PCR, while TCRdb's copy carries only in-frame clones and drops some. V, J and clone size reflect that table, while D and trimming were determined from the DNA. The data hold 30,000 to 40,000 clones, with 80% to 95% observed a single time. Per germline, CDR1 LGHNA and CDR2 YSLEER. V was clipped by 0 bases and J by 0 bases; unmatched bases: 4. The CDR3 has 16 amino acids.

This chain joins TRBV4-3 and TRBJ1-1; 7 nucleotides agree with TRBD1. Sequencing was carried out using peripheral blood. The sequence was obtained from a male donor with active COVID-19. The CDR3 coding sequence is TGCGCCAGCAGCCAAGATTGGCAGGGGGTGAACACTGAAGCTTTCTTT. The encoded protein is CASSQDWQGVNTEAFF.